Listed below are T cell receptor beta chains from one sample, sequenced in a study of blood T cell repertoires in COVID-19. This table comes from immunoSEQ multiplex PCR, and its TCRdb copy is limited to in-frame clones, with some not included. The table has some 450,000 clones, around 88% seen once. Material: peripheral blood. The source is a woman aged 45-59 years with COVID-19, enrolled during active disease. The CDR3 runs from the conserved cysteine through the conserved F or W. Each record gives: J gene, V gene, clone size, D gene, CDR3 protein, CDR3 DNA. The D gene is left open where the match is weak. The size field is filled for only some rows; it gives once, few, many or a size class.

TRBJ2-1 TRBV6-1 . TRBD1 CASSVHPGQVSDEQFF TGTGCCAGCAGTGTACACCCGGGACAGGTCTCAGATGAGCAGTTCTTC
TRBJ2-3 TRBV12-3/TRBV12-4 . . CASSFPRDTQYF TGTGCCAGCAGTTTCCCCAGGGATACGCAGTATTTT
TRBJ1-2 TRBV5-5 . TRBD1 CASSLEGTGHQGYTF TGTGCCAGCAGCTTGGAAGGGACAGGACACCAGGGCTACACCTTC
TRBJ1-5 TRBV19 . TRBD1 CASSIQGDNQPQHF TGTGCCAGTAGTATCCAGGGGGACAATCAGCCCCAGCATTTT
TRBJ1-1 TRBV5-4 few . CASSPRGGWKGMNTEAFF TGTGCCAGCAGCCCGAGGGGGGGCTGGAAGGGAATGAACACTGAAGCTTTCTTT
TRBJ1-2 TRBV6-5 . TRBD1 CASSYTSGQGGGYTF TGTGCCAGCAGTTACACGTCGGGACAGGGAGGCGGCTACACCTTC
TRBJ1-2 TRBV18 . TRBD1 CASSRPDRDSGYTF TGTGCCAGCTCACGGCCGGACAGGGATTCGGGCTACACCTTC
TRBJ1-1 TRBV30 . . CGWTVNTEAFF TGTGGCTGGACAGTGAACACTGAAGCTTTCTTT
TRBJ2-3 TRBV5-1 . TRBD1 CASSPGQGSSTDTQYF TGCGCCAGCAGCCCGGGACAGGGAAGTAGTACAGATACGCAGTATTTT
TRBJ2-7 TRBV11-2 . TRBD1 CASSPSSGTGNEQYF TGTGCCAGCAGCCCGTCATCCGGGACAGGGAACGAGCAGTACTTC
TRBJ1-5 TRBV6-5 . . CASRDSPYSNQPQHF TGTGCCAGCAGGGACAGCCCCTATAGCAATCAGCCCCAGCATTTT
TRBJ1-2 TRBV10-3 . . CAISESRQDGYTF TGTGCCATCAGTGAGTCGAGACAGGATGGCTACACCTTC
TRBJ1-6 TRBV30 . TRBD1 CAWMGTGDRPLHF TGTGCCTGGATGGGGACAGGTGACCGACCCCTCCACTTT
TRBJ2-5 TRBV6-6 . . CASSSRGFGETQYF TGTGCCAGCAGTTCCCGGGGGTTCGGGGAGACCCAGTACTTC
TRBJ2-5 TRBV5-1 . TRBD2 CASSGGVETQYF TGCGCCAGCAGCGGGGGGGTCGAGACCCAGTACTTC
TRBJ1-1 TRBV18 . TRBD1 CASSRTGEEDTEAFF TGTGCCAGCTCAAGGACAGGGGAGGAAGACACTGAAGCTTTCTTT
TRBJ2-7 TRBV19 . . CASIEGGNHEQYF TGTGCCAGTATTGAGGGGGGGAACCACGAGCAGTACTTC
TRBJ2-7 TRBV30 . . CAWSRDTTYEQYF TGTGCCTGGAGCCGGGACACCACCTACGAGCAGTACTTC
TRBJ2-7 TRBV19 . . CASLGPRRGGGVGEQYF TGTGCCAGTCTGGGACCACGCCGAGGGGGCGGGGTTGGCGAGCAGTACTTC
TRBJ1-1 TRBV3-1/TRBV3-2 . . CASSHNPQTGTEAFF TGTGCCAGCAGCCACAATCCCCAGACGGGGACTGAAGCTTTCTTT
TRBJ1-5 TRBV6-6 . TRBD1 CASRDRTGTNQPQHF TGTGCCAGCAGGGACCGGACAGGGACGAATCAGCCCCAGCATTTT
TRBJ2-1 TRBV6-5 . TRBD1 CASRPGQGGEQFF TGTGCCAGCAGGCCGGGACAGGGCGGTGAGCAGTTCTTC
TRBJ1-2 TRBV30 . TRBD1 CAWSAQGAHGYTF TGTGCCTGGAGCGCACAGGGGGCGCATGGCTACACCTTC
TRBJ2-7 TRBV2 . . CASTQTGSRGHEQYF TGTGCCAGCACCCAAACCGGGTCAAGGGGCCACGAGCAGTACTTC
TRBJ2-1 TRBV5-6 . TRBD1 CASSFFDREPKNEQFF TGTGCCAGCAGCTTCTTTGACAGGGAGCCCAAAAATGAGCAGTTCTTC
TRBJ2-2 TRBV5-1 . . CASSFNALPNTGELFF TGCGCCAGCAGCTTTAACGCACTGCCGAACACCGGGGAGCTGTTTTTT
TRBJ2-3 TRBV28 . TRBD2 CASSSGTNGDTQYF TGTGCCAGCAGTTCTGGGACTAATGGGGATACGCAGTATTTT
TRBJ1-5 TRBV10-3 . . CAISESRQINQPQHF TGTGCCATCAGTGAGTCGAGACAGATCAATCAGCCCCAGCATTTT
TRBJ2-1 TRBV12-3/TRBV12-4 . . CASSPGHFNEQFF TGTGCCAGCAGTCCGGGACACTTCAATGAGCAGTTCTTC
TRBJ2-3 TRBV11-3 . . CASSPGRSTDTQYF TGTGCCAGCAGCCCAGGGCGGAGCACAGATACGCAGTATTTT
TRBJ1-2 TRBV14 . TRBD1 CASSQERGQGSYGYTF TGTGCCAGCAGCCAAGAGCGCGGACAGGGGTCCTATGGCTACACCTTC
TRBJ1-6 TRBV5-1 . . CASSLLDWGDNSPLHF TGCGCCAGCAGCCTCTTGGATTGGGGGGATAATTCACCCCTCCACTTT
TRBJ1-4 TRBV11-2 . . CASSLLNEKLFF TGTGCCAGCAGCTTACTGAATGAAAAACTGTTTTTT
TRBJ1-4 TRBV6-5 . TRBD1 CASRDSTEEKLFF TGTGCCAGCCGGGACAGCACTGAAGAAAAACTGTTTTTT
TRBJ1-1 TRBV18 . TRBD1 CASSQTGVMNTEAFF TGTGCCAGCTCACAGACAGGGGTCATGAACACTGAAGCTTTCTTT
TRBJ1-1 TRBV29-1 . . CSVGRAAETDEAFF TGCAGCGTTGGGAGGGCGGCAGAGACAGATGAAGCTTTCTTT
TRBJ2-5 TRBV15 once TRBD1 CATSITRRGQGETQYF TGTGCCACCAGCATAACCAGAAGGGGACAGGGGGAGACCCAGTACTTC
TRBJ2-1 TRBV27 . TRBD2 CASRGRASYNEQFF TGTGCCAGCAGGGGGAGGGCCTCCTACAATGAGCAGTTCTTC
TRBJ2-3 TRBV27 . TRBD2 CASSRASGGGTQYF TGTGCCAGCAGCCGCGCTAGCGGGGGAGGGACGCAGTATTTT
TRBJ1-4 TRBV7-9 . . CASSFSSGINEKLFF TGTGCCAGCAGCTTTTCCTCCGGGATTAATGAAAAACTGTTTTTT
TRBJ2-3 TRBV19 . TRBD2 CASSINRRGGANLPTDTQYF TGTGCCAGTAGTATAAACCGTCGGGGGGGGGCAAACCTCCCCACAGATACGCAGTATTTT
TRBJ2-4 TRBV12-3/TRBV12-4 . . CASSLAGAVGQYF TGTGCCAGCAGTTTAGCGGGGGCAGTCGGGCAGTACTTC
TRBJ1-5 TRBV30 few . CAWRDSWNQPQHF TGTGCCTGGCGCGACAGCTGGAATCAGCCCCAGCATTTT